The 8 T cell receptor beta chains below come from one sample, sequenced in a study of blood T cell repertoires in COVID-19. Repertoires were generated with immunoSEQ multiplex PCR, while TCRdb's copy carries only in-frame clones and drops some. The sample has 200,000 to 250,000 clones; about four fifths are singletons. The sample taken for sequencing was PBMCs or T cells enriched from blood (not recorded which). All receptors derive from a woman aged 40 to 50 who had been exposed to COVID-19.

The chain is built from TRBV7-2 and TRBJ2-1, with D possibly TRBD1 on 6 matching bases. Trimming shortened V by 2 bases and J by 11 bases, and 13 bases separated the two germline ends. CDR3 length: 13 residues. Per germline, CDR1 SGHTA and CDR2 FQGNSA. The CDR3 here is CASSLSTGTKQFF. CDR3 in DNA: TGTGCCAGCAGCTTATCTACAGGGACGAAGCAGTTCTTC.

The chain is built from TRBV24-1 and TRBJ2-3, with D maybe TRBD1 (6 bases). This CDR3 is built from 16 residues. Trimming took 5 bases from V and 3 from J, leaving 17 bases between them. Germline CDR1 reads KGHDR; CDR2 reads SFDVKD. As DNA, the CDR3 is TGTGCCACCAGTGGGGAACAGGGATCGGTTACAGATACGCAGTATTTT. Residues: CATSGEQGSVTDTQYF.

The CDR3, as DNA: TGTGCCAGCACCAAATACCAGGGGGCGAACACTGAAGCTTTCTTT. Its translation is CASTKYQGANTEAFF. The chain uses TRBV18 and TRBJ1-1, with 8 bases matching TRBD1. The germline gives CDR1 KGHSH, CDR2 LQKENI. V lost 8 bases to trimming and J lost 1 base; unmatched junction nucleotides: 9. This CDR3 is 15 amino acids long.

This CDR3 reads CASSAGYSGNTIYF. CDR3 DNA: TGTGCCAGCAGCGCAGGGTACTCTGGAAACACCATATATTTT. The V gene is TRBV7-2, the J gene TRBJ1-3; weak D call: TRBD1 (5 bases). V shed 5 bases and J shed 0 bases, with 8 bases lying between them. The CDR3 runs 14 residues. CDR1 and CDR2 (germline): SGHTA, FQGNSA.

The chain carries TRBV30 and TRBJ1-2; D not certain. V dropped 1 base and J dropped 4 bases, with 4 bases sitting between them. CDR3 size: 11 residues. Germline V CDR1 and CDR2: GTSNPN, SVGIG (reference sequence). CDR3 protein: CAWSAGYGYTF. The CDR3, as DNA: TGTGCCTGGAGTGCCGGCTATGGCTACACCTTC. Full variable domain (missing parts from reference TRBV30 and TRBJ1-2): SQTIHQWPATLVQPVGSPLSLECTVEGTSNPNLYWYRQAAGRGLQLLFYSVGIGQISSEVPQNLSASRPQDRQFILSSKKLLLSDSGFYLCAWSAGYGYTFGSGTRLTVV.

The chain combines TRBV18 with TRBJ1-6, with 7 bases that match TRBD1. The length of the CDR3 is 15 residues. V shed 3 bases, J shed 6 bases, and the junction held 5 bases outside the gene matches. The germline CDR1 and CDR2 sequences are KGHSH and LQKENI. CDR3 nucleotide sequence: TGTGCCAGCTCACCGGGACAGACGGGTAATTCACCCCTCCACTTT. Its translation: CASSPGQTGNSPLHF.

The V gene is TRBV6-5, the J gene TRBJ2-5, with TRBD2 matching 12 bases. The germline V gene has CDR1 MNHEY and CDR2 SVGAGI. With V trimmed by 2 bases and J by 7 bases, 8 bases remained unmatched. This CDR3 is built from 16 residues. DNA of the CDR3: TGTGCCAGCAGTTACCTAGCGGGGGGGCGCGGGGTGACCCAGTACTTC. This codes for CASSYLAGGRGVTQYF.

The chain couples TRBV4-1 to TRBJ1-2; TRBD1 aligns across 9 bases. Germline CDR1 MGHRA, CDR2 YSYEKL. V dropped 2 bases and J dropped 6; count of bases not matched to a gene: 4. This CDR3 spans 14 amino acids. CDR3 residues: CASSQSRTGDGYTF. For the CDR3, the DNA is TGCGCCAGCAGCCAAAGCCGGACAGGGGATGGCTACACCTTC.